This TCR beta chain was obtained from a study of T cell responses to AZD1222 COVID-19 vaccine. As for the study in general: Second-dose recipients at about 4 or about 12 weeks were treated as one pooled group.

Notes on this clone: Its antigen is as yet unknown.

Study results and limitations: Breadth and depth of Spike-specific TCRs rose after two AZD1222 doses. Donors in the cohort were predominantly white British and more often female, and clonal diversity was possibly underestimated.

Repertoires were generated with immunoSEQ multiplex PCR, while TCRdb's copy carries only in-frame clones and drops some. This table has 140,000 to 150,000 clones, approximately 92% appearing once. The germline gives CDR1 LGHDT, CDR2 YNNKEL (reference sequence). The V end lost 3 bases, the J end lost 9 bases, and 9 bases lay between the germline ends. This CDR3 has 13 amino acids. This sequence originates from an adult in good health. The chain is built from TRBV3-1 (or the pseudogene TRBV3-2) and TRBJ1-6, with D uncertain. The source was peripheral blood, collected on day 0 of AZD1222 vaccination. The CDR3 loop is CASSHGQPSPLHF. CDR3 bases: TGTGCCAGCAGCCATGGCCAGCCTTCACCCCTCCACTTT.